This passage covers 20 T cell receptor beta chains from one sample sequenced in a study of tumor-infiltrating lymphocytes in primary liver carcinoma. RNA was extracted from whole blood without cell sorting, alongside germline DNA. The investigators made TCR beta cDNA from roughly 0.45 ug total RNA, using a constant-region primer. TCR beta libraries came from three nested multiplex PCR rounds using slightly modified ARM-PCR. For around 9 cycles apiece, the opening two PCR rounds ran with TRBV1-TRBV30 forward primers and a C-beta reverse primer. In TCRdb, the multiplex PCR reads were re-called with MiXCR into one record per CDR3 protein. The table records around 330,000 distinct CDR3 sequences, approximately 54% of them present only once. The specimen sequenced was peripheral blood. The source of these receptors is a woman in her 30s with primary liver carcinoma and hepatitis B virus infection.

Points on this clonotype: The conserved phenylalanine or tryptophan is not found at the CDR3 terminus, so this likely reflects a read error. The chain uses TRBV11-2 and TRBJ2-5, with 7 bases aligning to TRBD2. Germline CDR1 and CDR2: SGHAT and FQNNGV. The CDR3 has 15 residues. The CDR3 DNA reads as TGTGCCAACAGCTTAGATCTTAGCGGGCAAGAGACCCAGTACTTA. Encoded protein: CANSLDLSGQETQYL.

The chain couples TRBV5-6 to TRBJ2-2, with D possibly TRBD2 on 6 matching bases. This CDR3 has 15 residues. Germline loops: CDR1 SGHDT, CDR2 YYEEEE. Trimming took off 0 bases at V and 0 bases at J, with 6 bases between the two ends. CDR3 amino acids: CASSLAGANTGELFF. The CDR3 DNA reads as TGTGCCAGCAGCTTGGCGGGAGCGAACACCGGGGAGCTGTTTTTT.

Notes on this clonotype: Relative to the germline gene, one junction end is altered; a read error may explain this. The chain combines TRBV6-2 or TRBV6-3 with TRBJ2-2, with 7 positions matching TRBD2. Germline assignment: CDR1 MNHEY and CDR2 SVGEGT. The CDR3 totals 12 residues. CDR3 sequence (DNA): TGTGCCGGCAGACTAGCAACCGGGGAGCTGTTTTTT. Amino acids: CAGRLATGELFF.

A word on this clonotype: Given a much more abundant clone one base away, this may be a read error. The chain is built from TRBV10-2 and TRBJ2-2, with D uncertain. The V gene's germline CDR1 is WSHSY and CDR2 SAAADI. CDR3 length: 14 residues. The CDR3 DNA reads TGCGCCAGCGGTGATTACTCCCCGACCGGGGAGCTGTTTTTT. It is translated as CASGDYSPTGELFF.

This clonotype was detected ten times or more. The V and J genes are TRBV6-5 and TRBJ2-5; 9 bases map to TRBD2. CDR1 is MNHEY, CDR2 SVGAGI, per germline. With 1 base clipped from V and 7 bases from J, the junction kept 13 bases outside the gene matches. CDR3 length: 17 residues. The CDR3 loop is CASSYWREGGSPRTQYF. DNA for the CDR3: TGTGCCAGCAGTTACTGGCGGGAGGGCGGTTCTCCTAGGACCCAGTACTTC.

V usage is TRBV4-1 and J usage is TRBJ2-5; 9 positions match TRBD1. The germline V gene has CDR1 MGHRA and CDR2 YSYEKL. This CDR3 is 17 amino acids long. V shed 2 bases, J shed 1 base, and the junction held 8 bases outside the gene matches. In DNA form, the CDR3 reads TGCGCCAGCAGCCAATCGCCCAAGGACAGGGGCCAAGAGACCCAGTACTTC. Protein sequence: CASSQSPKDRGQETQYF.

V usage is TRBV5-1 and J usage is TRBJ2-1; D is perhaps TRBD1 or TRBD2 (5 bases each). Germline CDR1 is SGHRS and CDR2 is YFSETQ. Between the trimmed V and J ends, which lost 10 bases and 9 bases, there was a span of 29 bases. This CDR3 is 16 amino acids long. The CDR3 reads CAGSSTPTGQGAEQFF. The CDR3, as DNA: TGCGCCGGGTCTAGCACACCTACTGGGCAAGGGGCTGAGCAGTTCTTC.

The V and J genes are TRBV6-1 and TRBJ1-5; D is unclear. V was clipped by 5 bases and J by 0 bases, with 11 bases between them. Germline CDR1 reads MNHNS; CDR2 reads SASEGT. The CDR3 has 15 residues. Written as DNA, the CDR3 is TGTGCCAGCAGTCCCCGAGACAATAGCAATCAGCCCCAGCATTTT. Its translation: CASSPRDNSNQPQHF.

This chain links TRBV28 with TRBJ1-4; D ambiguous. The germline CDR1 and CDR2 sequences are MDHEN and SYDVKM. The CDR3 contains 13 residues. The germline V and J ends were trimmed by 0 bases and 4 bases, with 3 bases remaining between them. The CDR3 is CASSLCSNEKLFF. The CDR3 bases are TGTGCCAGCAGTTTATGCAGTAATGAAAAACTGTTTTTT.

The chain carries TRBV5-8 and TRBJ2-7; D not resolved. Germline V CDR1 and CDR2: SGHTS, YDEGEE. V shed 4 bases and J shed 6 bases, with 8 bases lying between them. This CDR3 is 11 amino acids long. The CDR3 region has the DNA TGTGCCAGCAGCCAAATGAGCGAGCAGTACTTC. The encoded protein is CASSQMSEQYF.

In this sample, this clonotype turned up once. A much larger clonotype is one base distant, so this may be a read error. Here the CDR3 DNA reads TGCAGCGTTGAAGAGGGCGGGGTCCCCTCCTACAATGAGCAGTTCTTC. It translates to CSVEEGGVPSYNEQFF. The genes are TRBV29-1 and TRBJ2-1; a weak D match, TRBD2 (6 bases). Per the germline V gene, CDR1 is SQVTM and CDR2 is ANQGSEA. This CDR3 is built from 16 residues. V gave up 0 bases and J gave up 0 bases, with 12 bases separating them.

There are many counts of this clonotype. This rearrangement joins TRBV12-3 or TRBV12-4 to TRBJ2-3, with D maybe TRBD1 (5 bases). Trimming took off 5 bases at V and 2 bases at J, with 11 bases between the two ends. The CDR3 is 14 residues long. CDR3 amino acids: CASSEQALTDTQYF. The CDR3 nucleotides read TGTGCCAGCAGTGAACAGGCCCTCACAGATACGCAGTATTTT.

About this clonotype itself: Because it lacks the conserved phenylalanine or tryptophan at the end, this CDR3 is likely a read error. J is TRBJ2-1 and V is TRBV7-9; 9 bases agree with TRBD2. J lost 4 bases, V lost 5 bases, and 9 bases had no gene match. This CDR3 is 16 amino acids long. The germline V gene has CDR1 SEHNR and CDR2 FQNEAQ (reference sequence). This CDR3 is CASSHSSGIDYNEQFL. Here the CDR3 DNA reads TGTGCCAGCAGCCACTCTAGCGGGATTGATTACAATGAGCAGTTCTTA.

The rearrangement links TRBV11-1 to TRBJ2-7; maybe TRBD2 (5 bases). The V end lost 9 bases, the J end lost 4 bases, and 16 bases lay between the germline ends. The V gene's germline CDR1 is SGHAT and CDR2 FQDESV (reference sequence). The CDR3 consists of 13 residues. CDR3 in amino acids: CASSRLATYEQYF. The CDR3, as DNA: TGTGCCAGTAGCAGGCTAGCCACTTACGAGCAGTACTTC.

For this clonotype: This could be a read error, since a much larger clone is one nucleotide away. The V and J genes are TRBV29-1 and TRBJ2-2, with TRBD1 identical over 8 bases. V trimming: 7 bases; J trimming: 5 bases; junction bases outside the gene matches: 9. CDR1 is SQVTM and CDR2 is ANQGSEA in the germline V gene. The CDR3 consists of 14 residues. The CDR3, as DNA: TGCAGCGCTGGGTGGACAGGGTCGACCGGGGAGCTGTTTTTT. As protein: CSAGWTGSTGELFF.

Remarks on this clonotype: One end of the junction fails to match germline, which may point to a read error. V and J are TRBV6-5 and TRBJ1-5; D gene uncertain. Germline V lookup: CDR1 MNHEY, CDR2 SVGAGI. The CDR3 covers 14 residues. CDR3 sequence (DNA): TGTGCCAGCAGTTACGACCAGAGCAATCGGCCCCAGCATTTT. This gives the protein CASSYDQSNRPQHF.

With regard to this clonotype: A junction end diverges from the germline sequence, so it may reflect a read error. The chain uses TRBV9 and TRBJ1-2; 7 bases are shared with TRBD1. Per the germline V gene, CDR1 is SGDLS and CDR2 is YYNGEE. The CDR3 is made up of 15 amino acids. The CDR3 nucleotides are TGTACCAGCAGCGCCTCTACCCGGGACAGCGATGGCTACACCTTC. Translating gives CTSSASTRDSDGYTF. The variable domain in full, with the rest retrieved from reference TRBV9 and TRBJ1-2, is DSGVTQTPKHLITATGQRVTLRCSPRSGDLSVYWYQQSLDQGLQFLIQYYNGEERAKGNILERFSAQQFPDLHSELNLSSLELGDSALYFCTSSASTRDSDGYTFGSGTRLTVV.

Of note for this clonotype: At one end, the junction sequence differs from germline, possibly due to a read error. This rearrangement joins TRBV4-1 to TRBJ2-1, with a weak D call TRBD2 (6 bases). The germline V gene encodes CDR1 MGHRA and CDR2 YSYEKL. This CDR3 has 19 residues. CDR3 loop: CASSHIPIFGGGAYNEQFF. In DNA, the CDR3 is TGTGCCAGCAGTCACATACCGATTTTCGGCGGAGGGGCCTACAATGAGCAGTTCTTC.

This clonotype was recorded a few times. Since a much larger clone is just one base distant, this may be a read error. The chain employs TRBV29-1 and TRBJ2-3; D is possibly TRBD1 or TRBD2 (5 bases each). The V gene's germline CDR1 is SQVTM and CDR2 ANQGSEA. This CDR3 has 12 amino acids. V gave up 4 bases and J gave up 10 bases, with 15 bases separating them. CDR3 sequence (DNA): TGCAGCGTTGGGAGCGCGAGGGGAGCGCAGTATTTT. It yields the protein CSVGSARGAQYF.

In its sample, this clonotype was seen once. The chain couples TRBV11-2 to TRBJ1-2; D uncertain. Germline CDR1 SGHAT, CDR2 FQNNGV. Trimming removed 8 bases at V and 8 bases at J, with 21 bases between. The CDR3 contains 14 residues. The CDR3 DNA follows: TGTGCCAGCGACTTAGTATTCGTGTTTGGCGGCTACACCTTC. Protein product: CASDLVFVFGGYTF.